The 7 T cell receptor beta chains listed next were all sequenced from one sample in a study of cytotoxic CD8 clonotypes in ibrutinib-treated CLL. Generated by immunoSEQ multiplex PCR, the TCRdb table keeps only in-frame clones and is missing some. Found here are 50,000 to 75,000 clones, over 60% of them singletons; the top ten hold around 42%. The specimen comprised PBMCs, sampled after 12 months of ibrutinib treatment. These TCRs come from a human donor with chronic lymphocytic leukemia.

The V and J genes are TRBV18 and TRBJ2-1; 7 bases line up with TRBD2. Germline-derived CDR1 and CDR2 are KGHSH and LQKENI. After removal of 4 bases from V and 6 bases from J, the junction contained 9 bases not matched to a gene. This CDR3 contains 15 residues. CDR3 in DNA: TGTGCCAGCTCACGAAGAGATGGACTAGTCAATGAGCAGTTCTTC. The encoded protein is CASSRRDGLVNEQFF.

The chain joins TRBV11-3 to TRBJ2-7; D possibly uses TRBD1 or TRBD2 (5 bases each). V was cut by 4 bases and J by 9 bases, with 19 bases left in between. CDR3 length: 14 amino acids. The germline CDR1 and CDR2 sequences are SGHNT and YENEEA. The CDR3 DNA reads TGTGCCAGCAGCTCTTCGGGACCTAACGCTGGGCAGTACTTC. Protein product: CASSSSGPNAGQYF.

This chain links TRBV18 with TRBJ2-7, with 11 bases lining up with TRBD2. Unmatched junction bases numbered 11, after V lost 4 bases and J lost 3 bases. CDR3 size: 17 residues. Germline V CDR1 and CDR2: KGHSH, LQKENI. The chain's CDR3 is CASSHSRLAGNLYEQYF. The CDR3 DNA reads as TGTGCCAGCTCACATTCTCGACTAGCGGGGAACCTCTACGAGCAGTACTTC.

CDR3 residues: CASSYSGGEQFF. CDR3 in DNA: TGTGCCAGCAGTTACTCGGGAGGTGAGCAGTTCTTC. The chain joins TRBV6-5 to TRBJ2-1, with TRBD2 as a possible D gene (6 bases). Per germline, CDR1 MNHEY and CDR2 SVGAGI. The V end lost 0 bases, the J end lost 9 bases, and 6 bases lay between the germline ends. The CDR3 is 12 amino acids.

This clone was picked up a small number of times. The CDR3 is CAISESRRGYEQYF. CDR3 nucleotides: TGTGCCATCAGTGAGTCAAGAAGGGGCTACGAGCAGTACTTC. V and J are TRBV10-3 and TRBJ2-7, with a tentative D call TRBD1 (5 bases). Trimming shortened V by 0 bases and J by 3 bases, and 9 bases separated the two germline ends. CDR1 and CDR2 (germline): ENHRY, SYGVKD. This CDR3 is 14 amino acids long.

This clone was detected only a few times. The chain has TRBV27 and TRBJ2-7, with 9 positions matching TRBD2. The germline V gene encodes CDR1 MNHEY and CDR2 SMNVEV (reference sequence). V shed 2 bases, J shed 5 bases, and the junction held 10 bases outside the gene matches. This CDR3 comprises 16 residues. The CDR3 DNA is TGTGCCAGCAGTTTAGCGAGTAGCGGGAGTGGCAACGAGCAGTACTTC. Protein: CASSLASSGSGNEQYF.

The rearrangement joins TRBV21-1 to TRBJ2-7. TRBV21-1 is designated a pseudogene. The CDR3 has 16 residues. This chain's CDR3 is CASSKALGVCRFEQYF. In DNA form, the CDR3 reads TGTGCCAGCAGCAAAGCGCTGGGGGTGTGCCGTTTTGAGCAGTACTTC.